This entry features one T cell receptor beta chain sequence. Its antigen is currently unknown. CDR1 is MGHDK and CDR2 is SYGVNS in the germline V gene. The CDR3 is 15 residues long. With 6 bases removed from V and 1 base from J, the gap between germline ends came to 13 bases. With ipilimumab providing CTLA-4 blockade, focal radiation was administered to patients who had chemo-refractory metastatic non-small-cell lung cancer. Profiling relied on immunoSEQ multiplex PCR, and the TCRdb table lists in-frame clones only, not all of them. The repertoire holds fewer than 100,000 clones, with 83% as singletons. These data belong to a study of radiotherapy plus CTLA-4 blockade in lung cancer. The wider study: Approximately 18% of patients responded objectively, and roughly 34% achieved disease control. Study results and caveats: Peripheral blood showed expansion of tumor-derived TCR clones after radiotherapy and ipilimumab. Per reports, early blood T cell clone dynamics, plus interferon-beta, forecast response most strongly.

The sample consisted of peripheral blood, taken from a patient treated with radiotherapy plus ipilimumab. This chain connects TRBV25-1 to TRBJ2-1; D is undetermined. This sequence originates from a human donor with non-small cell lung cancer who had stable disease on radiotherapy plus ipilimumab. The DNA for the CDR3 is TGTGCCAGCAGCGACCCGCAGGCGTCCTACAATGAGCAGTTCTTC. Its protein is CASSDPQASYNEQFF.